The rows below give T cell receptor beta chains drawn from one sample of a study of beta chain features in type 1 diabetes. Profiled with immunoSEQ multiplex PCR; TCRdb holds only in-frame clones, not every one. The sample has 390,000 or so clones, 14% seen once. The sequenced material came from naive CD4+ T cells from blood. These receptors were taken from a man under 40 in good health. Both conserved end residues are part of each CDR3. Each record gives: D gene, J gene, V gene, CDR3 protein. The D gene is left open where the match is weak.

D gene: -
J gene: TRBJ2-1
V gene: TRBV4-3
CDR3 protein: CASSAHTTRSQFF

D gene: TRBD1
J gene: TRBJ2-3
V gene: TRBV10-3
CDR3 protein: CAIAGRTGSGTDTQYF

D gene: -
J gene: TRBJ2-5
V gene: TRBV5-1
CDR3 protein: CASSPAWAGFEETQYF

D gene: -
J gene: TRBJ2-1
V gene: TRBV14
CDR3 protein: CASSRETGEQFF

D gene: -
J gene: TRBJ1-1
V gene: TRBV7-3
CDR3 protein: CASSLARENTEAFF

D gene: TRBD1
J gene: TRBJ2-4
V gene: TRBV27
CDR3 protein: CASSLFGTGGGRNIQYF

D gene: -
J gene: TRBJ1-2
V gene: TRBV4-3
CDR3 protein: CASSQEQNENYGYTF

D gene: -
J gene: TRBJ1-2
V gene: TRBV19
CDR3 protein: CASSTNSYGYTF

D gene: -
J gene: TRBJ2-4
V gene: TRBV12-5
CDR3 protein: CASGMAIGYIQYF

D gene: -
J gene: TRBJ1-1
V gene: TRBV7-2
CDR3 protein: CASSLARAGNTEAFF

D gene: -
J gene: TRBJ2-3
V gene: TRBV6-1
CDR3 protein: CASSEVAGVADTQYF

D gene: TRBD1
J gene: TRBJ2-3
V gene: TRBV4-3
CDR3 protein: CASSQALSRDRVWADTQYF

D gene: -
J gene: TRBJ2-6
V gene: TRBV7-2
CDR3 protein: CASSFPSANVLTF

D gene: -
J gene: TRBJ2-5
V gene: TRBV7-2
CDR3 protein: CASSLGYPQETQYF

D gene: -
J gene: TRBJ1-1
V gene: TRBV7-8
CDR3 protein: CASSLVVGAMGTEAFF

D gene: -
J gene: TRBJ2-3
V gene: TRBV5-6
CDR3 protein: CASSWHTGRFLDTQYF

D gene: -
J gene: TRBJ1-2
V gene: TRBV7-2
CDR3 protein: CASSLDSSYGYTF

D gene: -
J gene: TRBJ2-3
V gene: TRBV7-2
CDR3 protein: CASSFRTSTDTQYF

D gene: TRBD2
J gene: TRBJ2-1
V gene: TRBV9
CDR3 protein: CASSVGTTPSSYNEQFF

D gene: -
J gene: TRBJ2-3
V gene: TRBV5-4
CDR3 protein: CASRRDQGRTDTQYF

D gene: -
J gene: TRBJ1-2
V gene: TRBV20-1
CDR3 protein: CSASANGYTF

D gene: TRBD1
J gene: TRBJ2-3
V gene: TRBV18
CDR3 protein: CASSPQKDRGDTQYF

D gene: -
J gene: TRBJ2-3
V gene: TRBV18
CDR3 protein: CASSPPRQGRTDTQYF

D gene: TRBD2
J gene: TRBJ2-3
V gene: TRBV29-1
CDR3 protein: CSVEGTSLRDTQYF

D gene: TRBD1
J gene: TRBJ2-2
V gene: TRBV5-1
CDR3 protein: CASSWGQGNTGELFF

D gene: TRBD2
J gene: TRBJ2-1
V gene: TRBV18
CDR3 protein: CASSPGGRNEQFF